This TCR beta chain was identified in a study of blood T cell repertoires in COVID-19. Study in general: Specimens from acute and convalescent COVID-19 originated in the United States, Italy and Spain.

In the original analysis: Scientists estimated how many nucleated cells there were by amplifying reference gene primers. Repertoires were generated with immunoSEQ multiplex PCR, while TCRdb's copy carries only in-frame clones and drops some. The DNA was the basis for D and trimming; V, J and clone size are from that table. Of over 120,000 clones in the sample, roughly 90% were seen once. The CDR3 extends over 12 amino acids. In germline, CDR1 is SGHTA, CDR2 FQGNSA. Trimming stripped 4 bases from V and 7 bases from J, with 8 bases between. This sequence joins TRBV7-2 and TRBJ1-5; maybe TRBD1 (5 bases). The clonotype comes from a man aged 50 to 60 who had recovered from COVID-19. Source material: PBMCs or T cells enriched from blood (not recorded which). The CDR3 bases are TGTGCCAGCAGCTCCCGACAGCAGCCCCAGCATTTT. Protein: CASSSRQQPQHF.